Shown below are 15 T cell receptor beta chains from a single sample sequenced in a study of response to subunit inactivated influenza vaccine. Each CDR3 protein gets one entry after TCRdb re-called the RT-PCR reads with MiXCR. Of 560,000 or so distinct CDR3 sequences listed, 6.5% to 8% are singletons. The sequenced sample was PBMCs from blood, obtained roughly 24 months after vaccination. Receptors originate from a man between 50 and 70 years old who received an inactivated influenza vaccine.

This clonotype was detected a few times. The chain combines TRBV10-3 with TRBJ2-7; 8 bases are a match to TRBD1. This CDR3 has 14 amino acids. Looked up from germline, CDR1 is ENHRY and CDR2 is SYGVKD. Trimming at V came to 4 bases and at J to 2 bases, leaving 4 bases not matched to a gene. CDR3 region: CAISGSQGAYEQYF. The CDR3 DNA sequence: TGTGCCATCAGTGGTTCACAGGGGGCCTACGAGCAGTACTTC.

Ten or more counts support this clonotype. J is TRBJ2-5 and V is TRBV30; D may match TRBD1 or TRBD2 (5 bases each). The V end lost 2 bases, the J end lost 5 bases, and 12 bases lay between the germline ends. Germline loops: CDR1 GTSNPN, CDR2 SVGIG (reference sequence). CDR3 length equals 13 residues. The DNA for the CDR3 is TGTGCCTGGAGTCCGGGACCTTGGGAGACCCAGTACTTC. Its translation is CAWSPGPWETQYF.

This clonotype has ten or more counts. The chain joins TRBV10-2 to TRBJ1-2, with 9 bases that match TRBD1. CDR1 is WSHSY and CDR2 is SAAADI in the germline V gene. CDR3 length: 14 amino acids. The ends lost 4 bases at V and 2 bases at J; junction bases unmatched: 2. The DNA of the CDR3 is TGCGCCAGCAGTGCCGGGACAGGGAACTATGGCTACACCTTC. Its translation: CASSAGTGNYGYTF.

V gene TRBV6-5 combines with J gene TRBJ2-2, with unresolved D. Trimming removed 6 bases at V and 5 bases at J, with 7 bases between. Looked up from germline, CDR1 is MNHEY and CDR2 is SVGAGI. CDR3 length: 12 amino acids. The CDR3 region is CASRSRTGELFF. DNA for the CDR3: TGTGCCAGCAGAAGTAGGACCGGGGAGCTGTTTTTT.

The chain couples TRBV7-2 to TRBJ2-1; weak D call: TRBD2 (5 bases). Germline assignment: CDR1 SGHTA and CDR2 FQGNSA. The V end lost 1 base, the J end lost 5 bases, and 9 bases lay between the germline ends. There are 14 residues in the CDR3. The CDR3 DNA sequence: TGTGCCAGCAGCTTAGTGTACGGGAACAATGAGCAGTTCTTC. Translated: CASSLVYGNNEQFF. Variable domain in full (rest from reference TRBV7-2 and TRBJ2-1): GAGVSQSPSNKVTEKGKDVELRCDPISGHTALYWYRQSLGQGLEFLIYFQGNSAPDKSGLPSDRFSAERTGGSVSTLTIQRTQQEDSAVYLCASSLVYGNNEQFFGPGTRLTVL.

This clonotype was picked up many times. This CDR3 reads CASSYRGQGWKDEQYF. As DNA, the CDR3 is TGTGCCAGCAGTTACCGGGGACAGGGGTGGAAAGACGAGCAGTACTTC. V gene TRBV6-2 or TRBV6-3 combines with J gene TRBJ2-7; the match to TRBD1 covers 10 bases. CDR3 size: 16 residues. After removal of 2 bases from V and 5 bases from J, the junction contained 9 bases not matched to a gene. Germline-derived CDR1 and CDR2 are MNHEY and SVGEGT.

This clonotype has ten or more counts. J is TRBJ1-2 and V is TRBV5-1, with TRBD1 identical over 7 bases. V lost 5 bases, J lost 5 bases, and 6 bases stayed unmatched. CDR3 length equals 13 residues. Germline loops: CDR1 SGHRS, CDR2 YFSETQ. CDR3 residues: CASSFGTAYGYTF. In DNA, the CDR3 is TGCGCCAGCAGTTTTGGGACAGCATATGGCTACACCTTC. Filled out from reference TRBV5-1 and TRBJ1-2, the complete variable domain reads KAGVTQTPRYLIKTRGQQVTLSCSPISGHRSVSWYQQTPGQGLQFLFEYFSETQRNKGNFPGRFSGRQFSNSRSEMNVSTLELGDSALYLCASSFGTAYGYTFGSGTRLTVV.

This chain connects TRBV27 to TRBJ1-1; D is perhaps TRBD1 (5 bases). CDR1 and CDR2 from the germline V gene are MNHEY and SMNVEV (reference sequence). The V and J ends lost 8 bases and 5 bases respectively, with 18 bases between them. The CDR3 is 14 residues long. The CDR3 DNA follows: TGTGCCAGCCACACCCGGCAGGGCGTTACTGAAGCTTTCTTT. Translating gives CASHTRQGVTEAFF.

The rearrangement uses TRBV6-2 or TRBV6-3 and TRBJ2-7; 7 nucleotides agree with TRBD2. The CDR3 consists of 13 residues. With V trimmed by 7 bases and J by 6 bases, 9 bases remained unmatched. Germline V gives CDR1 MNHEY, CDR2 SVGEGT. The CDR3, as DNA: TGTGCCAGCAACGACAGAACGGGGGGCGAGCAGTACTTC. Protein sequence: CASNDRTGGEQYF.

This clonotype came up a few times. CDR3 sequence: CASSGEVSPLHF. As DNA, the CDR3 is TGTGCCAGCAGCGGAGAAGTGTCTCCCCTCCACTTT. The chain couples TRBV5-5 to TRBJ1-6; the D is unclear. In germline, CDR1 is SGHKS, CDR2 YYEKEE (reference sequence). The CDR3 loop spans 12 amino acids. V was cut by 4 bases and J by 13 bases, with 12 bases left in between.

This chain uses TRBV4-1 with TRBJ1-6, with 8 bases fitting TRBD1. The junction had 12 bases not matched to a gene; V was cut back by 3 bases and J by 11 bases. CDR1 is MGHRA, CDR2 YSYEKL, per germline. The CDR3 spans 16 residues. The chain's CDR3 is CASSQDRAPTPAPLHF. The CDR3 region has the DNA TGCGCCAGCAGCCAGGACAGGGCCCCTACACCAGCACCCCTCCACTTT.

This clonotype was seen a few times. The genes are TRBV4-1 and TRBJ2-1; possible D gene TRBD2, 6 bases. The germline gives CDR1 MGHRA, CDR2 YSYEKL. The CDR3 consists of 18 residues. V was cut by 0 bases and J by 1 base, with 16 bases left in between. Written as DNA, the CDR3 is TGCGCCAGCAGCCAAGAGGCCTTTGCGGGAAGATCCTACAATGAGCAGTTCTTC. It translates to CASSQEAFAGRSYNEQFF.

The chain has TRBV10-3 and TRBJ2-7, with 7 bases fitting TRBD1. This CDR3 spans 14 amino acids. Germline assignment: CDR1 ENHRY and CDR2 SYGVKD. V shed 6 bases and J 2 bases; nucleotides not matched to a gene: 7. CDR3 bases: TGTGCCATCAGCCGACAGGGCAGTACCTACGAGCAGTACTTC. Residues: CAISRQGSTYEQYF.

This rearrangement joins TRBV4-3 to TRBJ1-1; the D is unclear. This CDR3 comprises 17 residues. V lost 4 bases to trimming and J lost 1 base, with 19 bases between them. Germline V CDR1 and CDR2: LGHNA, YSLEER. Here the CDR3 reads CASSREFQVIGNTEAFF. The CDR3 DNA is TGCGCCAGCAGCCGAGAATTTCAGGTCATCGGGAACACTGAAGCTTTCTTT.

This sequence joins TRBV6-5 and TRBJ1-5; D ambiguous. Trimming stripped 0 bases from V and 3 bases from J, with 6 bases between. CDR1 and CDR2 (germline): MNHEY, SVGAGI. There are 14 residues in the CDR3. The DNA for the CDR3 is TGTGCCAGCAGTTACTCGGCCGACAATCAGCCCCAGCATTTT. It yields the protein CASSYSADNQPQHF.